The clone carrying this T cell receptor beta chain occurred a few times. The antigen is unknown. The sample, about 9.2 milliliters of peripheral blood, was drawn from each donor. This sample is drawn from a study of blood T cells in healthy people across ages. Findings and limits, study-wide: Significant beta diversity loss was already apparent by age roughly 40, declining roughly linearly.

This CDR3 has 13 residues. The germline gives CDR1 SGHTA, CDR2 FQGNSA. The V gene lost 4 bases and the J gene lost 2 bases, with 7 bases spanning the gap. A second PCR, run for about 6 to 12 cycles, used a sample-barcoded 5' primer plus a J-beta primer mix. TCRdb recomputed calls from the 5' RACE reads with MiXCR, one row per CDR3 protein. Of more than 500,000 distinct CDR3 sequences detected, 27% appear once; the ten largest clones hold approximately 17%. The sequenced sample was blood. This TCR was recovered from a woman between 65 and 79 years old in good health. V and J are TRBV7-2 and TRBJ2-3, with D unresolved. The CDR3 sequence: CASSSRPTDTQYF. The CDR3 DNA sequence: TGTGCCAGCAGCTCTAGGCCCACAGATACGCAGTATTTT.